Many counts were recorded for the clone carrying this T cell receptor beta chain. The data stem from a study of early T cells in non-severe SARS-CoV-2 infection. Study at large: Chains were unpaired, as sequencing was done on bulk RNA from unsorted whole blood.

TCRdb reprocessed the 5' RACE reads via MiXCR and lists one record per CDR3 protein. The data show about 40,000 distinct CDR3 sequences, with about 5.3% seen just once and roughly 25% held by the top ten. Trimming removed 3 bases at V and 1 base at J, with 3 bases between. The length of the CDR3 is 13 residues. This TCR came from an adult who was a healthcare worker with PCR-confirmed SARS-CoV-2 infection or an uninfected control (not recorded which). The specimen was whole blood. The chain recombines TRBV12-3 or TRBV12-4 with TRBJ2-2; D is undetermined. The CDR3 loop is CASSFWNTGELFF. The CDR3 DNA reads as TGTGCCAGCAGTTTCTGGAACACCGGGGAGCTGTTTTTT.